The 25 T cell receptor beta chains below were found in one sample sequenced in a study of a mutant IDH1 vaccine in newly diagnosed glioma. Using immunoSEQ multiplex PCR, the repertoire was profiled, and TCRdb retains in-frame clones only, with some absent. The sample lists around 50,000 clones, around 85% seen once, with 6.7% in the top ten. Time point in this sample: week 35, safety follow-up. Vaccinated patients received 300 ug of mutant IDH1 20-mer peptide per dose, with topical imiquimod. These receptors lack a known antigen. The material was PBMCs, obtained from a glioma patient whose treatment included an IDH1 peptide vaccine. The receptors here all came from a man aged 35 to 55 with glioma.

This clone was seen a few times. The chain uses TRBV5-1 and TRBJ1-4; 7 bases agree with TRBD1. Trimming at V came to 5 bases and at J to 8 bases, leaving 6 bases not matched to a gene. Germline lookup yields CDR1 SGHRS and CDR2 YFSETQ. The CDR3 spans 13 residues. The CDR3 DNA follows: TGCGCCAGCAGTTGGACAGGAGGAGAAAAACTGTTTTTT. It encodes CASSWTGGEKLFF.

The chain joins TRBV7-8 to TRBJ2-7; 14 bases fit TRBD2. Germline CDR1 SGHVS, CDR2 FQNEAQ. This CDR3 is 19 amino acids long. Trimming cost V 6 bases and J 0 bases; bases outside gene matches: 13. The CDR3 DNA is TGTGCCAGCAGTCTAGGGGGACTAGCGGGGGAGGGGAGCTCCTACGAGCAGTACTTC. It specifies CASSLGGLAGEGSSYEQYF.

This clone was found a few times. This chain connects TRBV9 to TRBJ1-2; weak D call: TRBD1 (5 bases). Germline V gene sequence: CDR1 SGDLS, CDR2 YYNGEE. This CDR3 has 15 amino acids. With 3 bases removed from V and 4 bases from J, the gap between germline ends came to 16 bases. The CDR3 spells CASSDRRSGRYGYTF. The CDR3, as DNA: TGTGCCAGCAGCGACCGGCGTTCGGGGCGCTATGGCTACACCTTC.

V gene TRBV6-4 combines with J gene TRBJ1-2, with unresolved D. V lost 11 bases and J lost 8, with 6 bases in between. This CDR3 spans 8 amino acids. CDR1 is MRHNA and CDR2 is SNTAGT in the germline V gene. CDR3 coding DNA: TGTGCCGATGTAGGCTACACCTTC. Translation gives CADVGYTF.

The chain couples TRBV5-6 to TRBJ2-5, with 9 bases aligning to TRBD1. J was trimmed by 6 bases and V by 0 bases; bases with no gene match: 6. The CDR3 is made up of 15 amino acids. Germline CDR1 and CDR2: SGHDT and YYEEEE. CDR3 sequence: CASSLGDRAWQTQYF. CDR3 coding DNA: TGTGCCAGCAGCTTGGGGGACAGGGCCTGGCAGACCCAGTACTTC.

The sample holds one count of this clone. The chain couples TRBV5-1 to TRBJ1-1; 9 bases align to TRBD1. Per germline, CDR1 SGHRS and CDR2 YFSETQ. The CDR3 length is 14 residues. After removal of 10 bases from V and 5 bases from J, the junction contained 12 bases not matched to a gene. CDR3 loop: CASSWGQGGTEAFF. The CDR3, as DNA: TGCGCCTCCTCTTGGGGACAGGGCGGAACTGAAGCTTTCTTT.

This clone was seen a few times. Written as DNA, the CDR3 is TGTGCCAGCAGACCGACAGGGGACGGGAATTCACCCCTCCACTTT. The encoded protein is CASRPTGDGNSPLHF. The chain recombines TRBV5-4 with TRBJ1-6; 8 nucleotides match TRBD1. The CDR3 is 15 residues long. Germline V gene data show CDR1 as SGHNT and CDR2 as YYREEE (reference sequence). Losses at the gene ends were 5 bases for V and 7 bases for J; bases not matched to a gene: 8.

This chain uses TRBV7-9 with TRBJ2-3; 14 bases agree with TRBD2. V trimming: 5 bases; J trimming: 0 bases; junction bases outside the gene matches: 7. In germline, CDR1 is SEHNR, CDR2 FQNEAQ (reference sequence). The CDR3 has 18 amino acids. The CDR3 DNA reads as TGTGCCAGCAGCGAACCGGGACTAGCGGGGGCTAGCACAGATACGCAGTATTTT. It specifies CASSEPGLAGASTDTQYF.

The rearrangement links TRBV6-8 to TRBJ2-7; tentatively, D is TRBD2 (5 bases). Germline V gene sequence: CDR1 MNHGY, CDR2 SAAAGT. This CDR3 is built from 13 residues. V was pared by 6 bases and J by 3 bases, with 12 bases between. CDR3 region: CASRRTSDYEQYF. As DNA, the CDR3 is TGTGCCAGCAGGCGGACTTCCGACTACGAGCAGTACTTC.

This clone was observed a few times. The chain combines TRBV29-1 with TRBJ1-3; no clear D gene. Germline V lookup: CDR1 SQVTM, CDR2 ANQGSEA. The CDR3 contains 13 residues. The V and J ends lost 2 bases and 1 base respectively, with 6 bases between them. This chain's CDR3 is CSVERGSGNTIYF. Written as DNA, the CDR3 is TGCAGCGTTGAACGCGGTTCTGGAAACACCATATATTTT.

This chain connects TRBV19 to TRBJ2-4; D is perhaps TRBD2 (6 bases). Germline CDR1 and CDR2: LNHDA and SQIVND (reference sequence). V dropped 5 bases and J dropped 0 bases, with 11 bases sitting between them. The CDR3 has 15 amino acids. CDR3 protein: CASSLGGLAKNIQYF. The CDR3 region has the DNA TGTGCCAGTAGTCTGGGGGGTTTAGCCAAAAACATTCAGTACTTC. Together with reference TRBV19 and TRBJ2-4, the CDR3 gives the full variable domain: DGGITQSPKYLFRKEGQNVTLSCEQNLNHDAMYWYRQDPGQGLRLIYYSQIVNDFQKGDIAEGYSVSREKKESFPLTVTSAQKNPTAFYLCASSLGGLAKNIQYFGAGTRLSVL.

In this sample, this clone turned up once. The chain uses TRBV2 and TRBJ2-5; D tentatively fits TRBD1 or TRBD2 (6 bases each). The germline CDR1 and CDR2 sequences are SNHLY and FYNNEI. The CDR3 is made up of 15 amino acids. V gave up 6 bases and J gave up 0 bases, with 14 bases separating them. In DNA, the CDR3 is TGTGCCAGCAGCCGGGGGCTTACGTACCAAGAGACCCAGTACTTC. Translated: CASSRGLTYQETQYF.

This rearrangement joins TRBV27 to TRBJ2-1, with 7 bases aligning to TRBD1. Per the germline V gene, CDR1 is MNHEY and CDR2 is SMNVEV (reference sequence). Losses at the gene ends were 5 bases for V and 5 bases for J; bases not matched to a gene: 9. CDR3 length equals 15 residues. The CDR3 nucleotides are TGTGCCAGCAGTCCAGGGACAGCGAGTCACAATGAGCAGTTCTTC. Translated: CASSPGTASHNEQFF.

This clone is judged medium-sized (0.01 to 0.1%). The V and J genes are TRBV5-1 and TRBJ2-7; TRBD1 agrees at 8 bases. V lost 6 bases, J lost 5 bases, and 10 bases stayed unmatched. Germline-derived CDR1 and CDR2 are SGHRS and YFSETQ. The CDR3 sequence is 14 residues long. The DNA of the CDR3 is TGCGCCAGCACTTTTGACAGGGGTGGAGACGAGCAGTACTTC. Encoded protein: CASTFDRGGDEQYF.

V and J are TRBV5-6 and TRBJ2-5; TRBD1 agrees at 10 bases. Germline values: CDR1 SGHDT, CDR2 YYEEEE. The CDR3 length is 16 residues. The trim removed 5 bases at V and 2 bases at J, leaving 9 bases unmatched. The CDR3 is CASRMTGGPGQETQYF. The CDR3 DNA reads as TGTGCCAGCAGAATGACAGGGGGCCCAGGTCAAGAGACCCAGTACTTC. Using reference TRBV5-6 and TRBJ2-5 for the parts outside the CDR3, the full variable domain is DAGVTQSPTHLIKTRGQQVTLRCSPKSGHDTVSWYQQALGQGPQFIFQYYEEEERQRGNFPDRFSGHQFPNYSSELNVNALLLGDSALYLCASRMTGGPGQETQYFGPGTRLLVL.

This clone was seen a few times. The V call is TRBV5-4, the J call TRBJ2-1, with 8 bases identical to TRBD2. This CDR3 is 15 amino acids long. Germline V gives CDR1 SGHNT, CDR2 YYREEE (reference sequence). V gave up 5 bases and J gave up 0 bases; unmatched junction bases: 4. CDR3 sequence (DNA): TGTGCCAGCAGGTCGGGGGGGCCCTCCTACAATGAGCAGTTCTTC. Protein: CASRSGGPSYNEQFF.

The chain uses TRBV4-1 and TRBJ1-5; weak D call: TRBD1 (5 bases). With 1 base removed from V and 9 bases from J, the gap between germline ends came to 13 bases. Germline V CDR1 and CDR2: MGHRA, YSYEKL. This CDR3 comprises 14 residues. The CDR3 sequence is CASSQVRTGAPQHF. As DNA, the CDR3 is TGCGCCAGCAGCCAAGTTAGGACCGGGGCGCCCCAGCATTTT.

The chain joins TRBV5-5 to TRBJ1-5; a possible D gene is TRBD1 (6 bases). The V and J ends lost 0 bases and 6 bases respectively, with 13 bases between them. The germline gives CDR1 SGHKS, CDR2 YYEKEE (reference sequence). The CDR3 loop spans 15 amino acids. The CDR3 DNA follows: TGTGCCAGCAGCTTGGCGGGGGGCGCGGGTCAGCCCCAGCATTTT. It specifies CASSLAGGAGQPQHF.

The CDR3 nucleotides are TGTGCCAGCAGTTACTCGGGCGGGGGGCGCACAGATACGCAGTATTTT. It codes for CASSYSGGGRTDTQYF. The rearrangement joins TRBV6-6 to TRBJ2-3; TRBD2 matches 8 bases. The junction had 3 bases not matched to a gene; V was cut back by 0 bases and J by 1 base. The V gene's germline CDR1 is MNHNY and CDR2 SVGAGI (reference sequence). CDR3 length equals 16 residues.

This clone came up once. The chain links TRBV9 to TRBJ2-2; D is possibly TRBD1 (6 bases). The CDR3 is 16 residues long. Germline assignment: CDR1 SGDLS and CDR2 YYNGEE. V lost 3 bases to trimming and J lost 3 bases, with 15 bases between them. The CDR3 sequence: CASSESRGSYTGELFF. The CDR3, as DNA: TGTGCCAGCAGCGAAAGCAGGGGCTCGTACACCGGGGAGCTGTTTTTT.

The chain joins TRBV7-3 to TRBJ1-1, with D possibly being TRBD1 (6 bases). Germline V gene sequence: CDR1 SGHTA, CDR2 FQGTGA. This CDR3 has 13 amino acids. V lost 7 bases and J 4 bases, leaving 13 bases between the germline ends. The CDR3 protein is CASKGGLGTEAFF. The CDR3 DNA sequence: TGTGCCAGCAAAGGGGGGTTGGGCACTGAAGCTTTCTTT.

The chain employs TRBV10-1 and TRBJ2-7, with 7 bases lining up with TRBD1. The J segment lost 0 bases and the V segment lost 1 base, leaving 0 bases of the junction unmatched. The germline CDR1 and CDR2 sequences are WNHNN and SYGVQD (reference sequence). This CDR3 spans 14 amino acids. DNA for the CDR3: TGCGCCAGCAGTGAGTGGACAGGCTCCTACGAGCAGTACTTC. Protein sequence: CASSEWTGSYEQYF.

The CDR3 DNA is TGCGCCAGCAGCTTCGGGACAGGGGCCCTCCAAGAGACCCAGTACTTC. It is translated as CASSFGTGALQETQYF. The rearrangement links TRBV5-1 to TRBJ2-5; TRBD1 aligns across 10 bases. CDR3 length: 16 residues. The trim removed 2 bases at V and 1 base at J, leaving 5 bases unmatched. Per germline, CDR1 SGHRS and CDR2 YFSETQ.

This clone was counted a single time. This sequence joins TRBV7-8 and TRBJ2-4; tentative D call: TRBD2 (7 bases). This CDR3 comprises 14 residues. Germline CDR1 reads SGHVS; CDR2 reads FQNEAQ. Trimming took 3 bases from V and 6 from J, leaving 12 bases between them. The CDR3 sequence: CASSLGGLGNIQYF. The CDR3 nucleotides are TGTGCCAGCAGCTTGGGGGGGCTTGGAAACATTCAGTACTTC.

A few counts support this clone. This chain connects TRBV2 to TRBJ1-5; possible D gene TRBD1, 6 bases. Germline V gene sequence: CDR1 SNHLY, CDR2 FYNNEI. The length of the CDR3 is 15 residues. V gave up 6 bases and J gave up 2 bases, with 14 bases separating them. The CDR3 coding sequence is TGTGCCAGCAGGGGATCTACAGGGCGCAATCAGCCCCAGCATTTT. This sequence encodes CASRGSTGRNQPQHF.